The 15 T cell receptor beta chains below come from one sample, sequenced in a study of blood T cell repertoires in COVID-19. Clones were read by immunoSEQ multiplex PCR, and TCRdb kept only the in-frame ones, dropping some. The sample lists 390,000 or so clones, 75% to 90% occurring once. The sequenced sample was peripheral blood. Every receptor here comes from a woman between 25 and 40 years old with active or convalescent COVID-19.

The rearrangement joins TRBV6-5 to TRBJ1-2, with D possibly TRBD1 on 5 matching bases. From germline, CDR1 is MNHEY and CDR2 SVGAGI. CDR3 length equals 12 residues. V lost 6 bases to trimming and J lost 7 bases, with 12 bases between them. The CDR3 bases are TGTGCCAGCAGAGGGGTGATGGGTGGCTACACCTTC. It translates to CASRGVMGGYTF.

Here the CDR3 reads CASTPTGSNQPQHF. The CDR3 bases are TGTGCCAGCACACCGACAGGGAGCAATCAGCCCCAGCATTTT. The chain couples TRBV2 to TRBJ1-5, with 7 nucleotides matching TRBD1. The CDR3 covers 14 residues. With V trimmed by 7 bases and J by 1 base, 4 bases remained unmatched. The germline V gene encodes CDR1 SNHLY and CDR2 FYNNEI.

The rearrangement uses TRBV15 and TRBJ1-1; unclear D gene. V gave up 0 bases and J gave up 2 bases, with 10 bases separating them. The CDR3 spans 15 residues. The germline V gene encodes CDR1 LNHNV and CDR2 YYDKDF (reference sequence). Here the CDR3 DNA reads TGTGCCACCAGCAGAGACAGACATTCAAACACTGAAGCTTTCTTT. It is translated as CATSRDRHSNTEAFF. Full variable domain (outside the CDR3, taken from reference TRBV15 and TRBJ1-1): DAMVIQNPRYQVTQFGKPVTLSCSQTLNHNVMYWYQQKSSQAPKLLFHYYDKDFNNEADTPDNFQSRRPNTSFCFLDIRSPGLGDTAMYLCATSRDRHSNTEAFFGQGTRLTVV.

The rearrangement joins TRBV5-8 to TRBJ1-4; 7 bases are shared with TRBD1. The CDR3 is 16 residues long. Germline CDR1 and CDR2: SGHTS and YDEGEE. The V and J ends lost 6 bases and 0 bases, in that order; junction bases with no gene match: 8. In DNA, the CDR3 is TGTGCCAGCACGACACCGGGACAGTCAACTAATGAAAAACTGTTTTTT. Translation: CASTTPGQSTNEKLFF.

The CDR3 loop reads CASKGTPQGRYGYTF. The CDR3 DNA sequence: TGTGCCAGTAAAGGTACTCCACAGGGACGCTATGGCTACACCTTC. The chain combines TRBV19 with TRBJ1-2; D is possibly TRBD1 (6 bases). V lost 7 bases to trimming and J lost 4 bases, with 19 bases between them. The germline V gene encodes CDR1 LNHDA and CDR2 SQIVND (reference sequence). This CDR3 is 15 amino acids long.

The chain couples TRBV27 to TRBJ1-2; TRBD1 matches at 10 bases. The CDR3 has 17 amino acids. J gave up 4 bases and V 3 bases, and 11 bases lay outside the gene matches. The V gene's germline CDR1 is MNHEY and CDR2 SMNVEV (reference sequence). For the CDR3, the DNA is TGTGCCAGCAGTTTTGGAGCCGGGACAGGGGCAGTCTATGGCTACACCTTC. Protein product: CASSFGAGTGAVYGYTF.

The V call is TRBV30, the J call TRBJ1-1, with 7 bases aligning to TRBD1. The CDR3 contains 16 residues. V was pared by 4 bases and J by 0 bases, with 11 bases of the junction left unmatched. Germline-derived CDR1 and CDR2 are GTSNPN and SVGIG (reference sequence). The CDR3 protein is CAWKPRTGVMNTEAFF. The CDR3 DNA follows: TGTGCCTGGAAACCCAGGACAGGAGTAATGAACACTGAAGCTTTCTTT.

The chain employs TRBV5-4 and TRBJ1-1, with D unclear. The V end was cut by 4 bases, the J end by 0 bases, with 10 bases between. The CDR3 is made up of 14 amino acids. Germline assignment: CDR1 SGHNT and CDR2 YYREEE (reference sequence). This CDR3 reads CASSGPGMNTEAFF. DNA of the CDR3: TGTGCCAGCAGCGGTCCAGGAATGAACACTGAAGCTTTCTTT.

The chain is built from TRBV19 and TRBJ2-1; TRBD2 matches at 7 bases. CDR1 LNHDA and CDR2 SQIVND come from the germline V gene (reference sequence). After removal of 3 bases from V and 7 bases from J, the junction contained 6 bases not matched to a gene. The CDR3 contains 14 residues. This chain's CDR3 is CASSIPPGGNEQFF. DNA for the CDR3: TGTGCCAGTAGTATCCCTCCCGGGGGGAATGAGCAGTTCTTC.

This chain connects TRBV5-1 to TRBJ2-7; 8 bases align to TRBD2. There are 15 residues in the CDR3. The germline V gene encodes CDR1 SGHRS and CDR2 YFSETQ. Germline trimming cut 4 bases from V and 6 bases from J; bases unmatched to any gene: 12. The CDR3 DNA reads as TGCGCCAGCAGCCCGGGAGGGACTGACGACTCCGAGCAGTACTTC. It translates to CASSPGGTDDSEQYF.

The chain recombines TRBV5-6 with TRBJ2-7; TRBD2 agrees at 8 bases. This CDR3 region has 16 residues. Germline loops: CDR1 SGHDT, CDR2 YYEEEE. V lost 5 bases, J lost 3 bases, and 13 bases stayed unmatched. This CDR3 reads CASRTYTGLEFYEQYF. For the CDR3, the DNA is TGTGCCAGCAGGACCTATACGGGACTAGAGTTCTACGAGCAGTACTTC. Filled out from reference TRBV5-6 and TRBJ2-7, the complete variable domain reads DAGVTQSPTHLIKTRGQQVTLRCSPKSGHDTVSWYQQALGQGPQFIFQYYEEEERQRGNFPDRFSGHQFPNYSSELNVNALLLGDSALYLCASRTYTGLEFYEQYFGPGTRLTVT.

The CDR3 here is CATSREGGGLTNEQFF. The CDR3 DNA reads as TGTGCCACCAGCAGAGAAGGCGGGGGCCTTACCAATGAGCAGTTCTTC. This sequence joins TRBV15 and TRBJ2-1; the D gene is possibly TRBD2 (7 bases). The CDR3 loop spans 16 amino acids. The germline V gene encodes CDR1 LNHNV and CDR2 YYDKDF (reference sequence). V shed 0 bases and J shed 6 bases, with 15 bases lying between them.

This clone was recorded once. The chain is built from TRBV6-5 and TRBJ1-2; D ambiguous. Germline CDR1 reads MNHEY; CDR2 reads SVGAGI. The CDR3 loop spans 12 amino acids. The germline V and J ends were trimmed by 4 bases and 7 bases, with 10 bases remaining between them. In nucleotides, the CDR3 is TGTGCCAGCAGTTCCGGTCTTGGTGGCTACACCTTC. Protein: CASSSGLGGYTF.

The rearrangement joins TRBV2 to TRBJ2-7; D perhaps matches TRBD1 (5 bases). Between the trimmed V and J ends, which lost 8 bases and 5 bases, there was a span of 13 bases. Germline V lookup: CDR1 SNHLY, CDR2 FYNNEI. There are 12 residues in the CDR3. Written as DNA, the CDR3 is TGTGCCAGCCGGCAAGGGGCCCACGAGCAGTACTTC. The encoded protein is CASRQGAHEQYF.

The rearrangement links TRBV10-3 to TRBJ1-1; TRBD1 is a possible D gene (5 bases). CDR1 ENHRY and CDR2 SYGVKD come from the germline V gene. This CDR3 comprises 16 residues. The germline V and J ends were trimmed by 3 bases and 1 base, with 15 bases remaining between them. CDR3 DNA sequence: TGTGCCATCAGTGATCTTTCGGACATCCCGAACACTGAAGCTTTCTTT. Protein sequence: CAISDLSDIPNTEAFF.